Here is one TCR beta chain with its context. This record belongs to a study of blood T cell repertoires in COVID-19. Study-level information: The cDNA or gDNA used as material had been derived from T cells, B-cell-depleted T cells, or PBMCs.

Some clones are missing from TCRdb's copy, which holds only in-frame ones; the method was immunoSEQ multiplex PCR. The sample lists 130,000 to 150,000 clones, 85% seen once, with 2% to 3% in the top ten. The J segment lost 5 bases and the V segment lost 2 bases, leaving 10 bases of the junction unmatched. Germline V lookup: CDR1 LNHDA, CDR2 SQIVND (reference sequence). CDR3 length equals 16 residues. This receptor was taken from a human donor with acute or convalescent COVID-19. The donor label of this sample is uncertain. The V gene is TRBV19, the J gene TRBJ2-5; 8 nucleotides agree with TRBD2. The sample was peripheral blood. The DNA for the CDR3 is TGTGCCAGTAGTATATGGTCGCGGGGGGCGCGGGAGACCCAGTACTTC. This codes for CASSIWSRGARETQYF.